This T cell receptor (beta chain) was retrieved from a study of neoadjuvant anti-PD-1 for oral cavity cancer. Overall study: Most patients had three to four biweekly doses of 3 mg/kg nivolumab before resection. Around day 43, patients without progression received a fourth nivolumab dose before surgery.

CDR3 size: 16 residues. Looked up from germline, CDR1 is SGHRS and CDR2 is YFSETQ. V dropped 0 bases and J dropped 2 bases, with 12 bases sitting between them. As regards this clone: Its antigen is unidentified.

Blood libraries mostly used about 0.5 ug genomic DNA, six replicates each. Repertoires were generated with immunoSEQ multiplex PCR, while TCRdb's copy carries only in-frame clones and drops some. The table lists 30,000 to 35,000 clones, about 83% of them singletons. Study-level findings and limits: With a few patients per group, TCR findings need larger cohorts.

The clonotype originates from a person between 40 and 85 years old with oral cavity squamous cell carcinoma. This rearrangement joins TRBV5-1 to TRBJ2-1, with D possibly matching TRBD1 (7 bases). This sample comprised PBMCs, obtained before nivolumab (anti-PD-1) treatment. CDR3 protein: CASSLGGGTAYNEQFF. Here the CDR3 DNA reads TGCGCCAGCAGCTTGGGAGGCGGGACAGCCTACAATGAGCAGTTCTTC.